A single T cell receptor (beta chain) is shown here with its context. The J segment lost 1 base and the V segment lost 5 bases, leaving 11 bases of the junction unmatched. In germline, CDR1 is MDHEN, CDR2 SYDVKM. This CDR3 has 17 amino acids. These data originate in a study of vaccination and CD4 T cells after COVID-19. TCRdb fed the PCR reads into MiXCR, producing one record per CDR3 protein. The repertoire consists of about 14,000 distinct CDR3 sequences, with 65% to 70% occurring once and the leading ten covering approximately 1%. The rearrangement uses TRBV28 and TRBJ2-3; 8 bases are shared with TRBD2. This TCR derives from a human donor who had recovered from COVID-19. The material was CD4+ T cells from blood, obtained after SARS-CoV-2 vaccination. CDR3 sequence: CASSTTRGSGGTDTQYF. The CDR3 nucleotides are TGTGCCAGCAGTACTACCCGTGGTAGCGGGGGCACAGATACGCAGTATTTT. Looking up the rest from reference TRBV28 and TRBJ2-3 gives the full variable domain: DVKVTQSSRYLVKRTGEKVFLECVQDMDHENMFWYRQDPGLGLRLIYFSYDVKMKEKGDIPEGYSVSREKKERFSLILESASTNQTSMYLCASSTTRGSGGTDTQYFGPGTRLTVL.